The 18 T cell receptor beta chains listed next were all sequenced from one sample in a study of cytomegalovirus exposure and HLA in healthy donors. PCR used 60 Vbeta primers and 13 Jbeta primers. Clones were sequenced by immunoSEQ multiplex PCR, and TCRdb holds only the in-frame ones, with some missing. The sample comprises fewer than 250,000 clones, approximately 79% of which are singletons, and roughly 1.9% rests with the top ten. Sequencing was performed on PBMCs. The receptors were sampled from a male donor in good health and CMV-seronegative.

The J gene is TRBJ1-2, the V gene TRBV27, with 9 bases matching TRBD1. CDR1 and CDR2 (germline): MNHEY, SMNVEV (reference sequence). The CDR3 runs to 15 residues. The V and J ends lost 5 bases and 2 bases, in that order; junction bases with no gene match: 6. The CDR3 DNA reads as TGTGCCAGCAGTCAAACCGGGACAGGGAACTATGGCTACACCTTC. This sequence encodes CASSQTGTGNYGYTF.

The chain recombines TRBV19 with TRBJ2-5, with TRBD1 identical over 9 bases. Germline values: CDR1 LNHDA, CDR2 SQIVND (reference sequence). Trimming removed 5 bases from V and 11 bases from J; junction bases left unmatched: 9. This CDR3 spans 13 amino acids. The CDR3 DNA sequence: TGTGCCAGTAGTCCAGGGACAGGGAGAGGGCAGTACTTC. Protein: CASSPGTGRGQYF. The complete variable domain, with remaining parts taken from reference TRBV19 and TRBJ2-5, reads DGGITQSPKYLFRKEGQNVTLSCEQNLNHDAMYWYRQDPGQGLRLIYYSQIVNDFQKGDIAEGYSVSREKKESFPLTVTSAQKNPTAFYLCASSPGTGRGQYFGPGTRLLVL.

The chain employs TRBV28 and TRBJ1-6, with 7 bases aligning to TRBD1. This CDR3 has 15 residues. Germline-derived CDR1 and CDR2 are MDHEN and SYDVKM. V lost 3 bases and J lost 6; bases outside the gene matches: 5. CDR3 protein: CASSLYRGLNSPLHF. In nucleotides, the CDR3 is TGTGCCAGCAGTTTGTACAGGGGCCTTAATTCACCCCTCCACTTT.

V gene TRBV21-1 combines with J gene TRBJ2-1; TRBD2, the table's D call, lacks a check against the DNA. TRBV21-1 is a known pseudogene. This CDR3 has 16 residues. The CDR3 DNA is TGTGCCAGCAGCAAAGAACTAGCGGTTCCCTACAATGAGCAGTTCTTC. Protein sequence: CASSKELAVPYNEQFF.

The CDR3 DNA sequence: TGTGCCAGCAGCTTGCGAGTCGGGGGGGCTTACACTGAAGCTTTCTTT. Amino acids: CASSLRVGGAYTEAFF. The J gene is TRBJ1-1, the V gene TRBV14, with D possibly TRBD1 on 6 matching bases. The CDR3 length is 16 residues. Trimming took 5 bases from V and 3 from J, leaving 19 bases between them. Germline values: CDR1 SGHDN, CDR2 FVKESK.

J is TRBJ1-2 and V is TRBV6-5; 9 bases are shared with TRBD1. Germline V gene data show CDR1 as MNHEY and CDR2 as SVGAGI. The CDR3 sequence is 15 residues long. After removal of 6 bases from V and 2 bases from J, the junction contained 7 bases not matched to a gene. CDR3 sequence (DNA): TGTGCCAGCAGCCTCGACGGGACAGGGAACTATGGCTACACCTTC. This sequence encodes CASSLDGTGNYGYTF.

The chain links TRBV30 to TRBJ2-7; 7 bases are a match to TRBD1. The CDR3 extends over 14 amino acids. Per germline, CDR1 GTSNPN and CDR2 SVGIG (reference sequence). Unmatched junction bases numbered 8, after V lost 3 bases and J lost 3 bases. CDR3 sequence (DNA): TGTGCCTGGAGGACCGAACGGACAGGCTACGAGCAGTACTTC. Amino acid sequence: CAWRTERTGYEQYF.

The CDR3 region has the DNA TGTGCCAGCACTAACCCGCTTCCCTACGAGCAGTACTTC. As protein: CASTNPLPYEQYF. This chain connects TRBV28 to TRBJ2-7; D gene unclear. This CDR3 has 13 residues. Trimming left V 7 bases short and J 2 bases short, with 12 bases between. Per the germline V gene, CDR1 is MDHEN and CDR2 is SYDVKM.

There are a few counts of this clone. The chain joins TRBV28 to TRBJ2-7; 8 nucleotides match TRBD1. CDR3 length: 14 residues. CDR1 is MDHEN and CDR2 is SYDVKM in the germline V gene. V shed 7 bases, J shed 0 bases, and the junction held 5 bases outside the gene matches. CDR3 sequence reads: CASTGQGNSYEQYF. The CDR3 bases are TGTGCCAGCACCGGACAGGGAAACTCCTACGAGCAGTACTTC.

CDR3 in amino acids: CASSDQGAGYEQYF. Here the CDR3 DNA reads TGTGCCAGCAGTGATCAGGGGGCCGGTTACGAGCAGTACTTC. The J gene is TRBJ2-7, the V gene TRBV2; the match to TRBD1 covers 8 bases. The ends lost 3 bases at V and 4 bases at J; junction bases unmatched: 5. The germline V gene has CDR1 SNHLY and CDR2 FYNNEI. The CDR3 contains 14 residues.

The V call is TRBV29-1, the J call TRBJ2-3; D gene ambiguous. CDR3 length: 12 residues. Trimming left V 0 bases short and J 3 bases short, with 4 bases between. CDR1 and CDR2 from the germline V gene are SQVTM and ANQGSEA. The CDR3 DNA follows: TGCAGCGTTGAAGATCGTACAGATACGCAGTATTTT. This sequence encodes CSVEDRTDTQYF.

This clone was recorded once. The rearrangement uses TRBV18 and TRBJ2-6; D gene ambiguous. The CDR3 spans 17 residues. Trimming pared 2 bases from V and 5 bases from J, leaving 16 bases between. The germline V gene encodes CDR1 KGHSH and CDR2 LQKENI. CDR3 nucleotide sequence: TGTGCCAGCTCACCATCCAGAAGTCCCTTTCGGGCCAACGTCCTGACTTTC. This sequence encodes CASSPSRSPFRANVLTF. Variable domain in full (rest from reference TRBV18 and TRBJ2-6): NAGVMQNPRHLVRRRGQEARLRCSPMKGHSHVYWYRQLPEEGLKFMVYLQKENIIDESGMPKERFSAEFPKEGPSILRIQQVVRGDSAAYFCASSPSRSPFRANVLTFGAGSRLTVL.

V usage is TRBV4-3 and J usage is TRBJ2-3; possibly TRBD1 for D (6 bases). Germline CDR1 reads LGHNA; CDR2 reads YSLEER. V was cut by 1 base and J by 2 bases, with 10 bases left in between. The CDR3 extends over 15 amino acids. The DNA of the CDR3 is TGCGCCAGCAGCCAAGGAACAGGGAACACAGATACGCAGTATTTT. Amino acids: CASSQGTGNTDTQYF.

The V and J genes are TRBV28 and TRBJ2-1; 10 positions agree with TRBD2. The J segment lost 5 bases and the V segment lost 5 bases, leaving 6 bases of the junction unmatched. The CDR3 length is 15 residues. Germline V gene data show CDR1 as MDHEN and CDR2 as SYDVKM. CDR3 sequence reads: CASSLIAGGDNEQFF. CDR3 nucleotides: TGTGCCAGCAGTCTAATAGCGGGGGGCGACAATGAGCAGTTCTTC.

This rearrangement joins TRBV7-3 to TRBJ2-7, with 8 bases identical to TRBD2. With 1 base clipped from V and 4 bases from J, the junction kept 12 bases outside the gene matches. The CDR3 has 17 residues. Germline loops: CDR1 SGHTA, CDR2 FQGTGA. The CDR3 protein is CASSLSPISGKNYEQYF. The CDR3, as DNA: TGTGCCAGCAGCTTAAGCCCAATTAGCGGGAAGAATTACGAGCAGTACTTC.

The gene calls are TRBV7-6 and TRBJ1-2; 7 bases map to TRBD1. Germline assignment: CDR1 SGHVS and CDR2 FNYEAQ. V gave up 5 bases and J gave up 3 bases; unmatched junction bases: 9. The CDR3 is 15 residues long. CDR3: CASSPWTGDDYGYTF. In nucleotides, the CDR3 is TGTGCCAGCAGCCCGTGGACAGGAGACGACTATGGCTACACCTTC.

This chain joins TRBV28 and TRBJ1-2; TRBD1 matches at 7 bases. V lost 6 bases, J lost 8 bases, and 9 bases stayed unmatched. CDR1 MDHEN and CDR2 SYDVKM come from the germline V gene. The CDR3 extends over 13 amino acids. CDR3 loop: CASSSTGTEGYTF. The DNA for the CDR3 is TGTGCCAGCAGCTCGACAGGGACGGAGGGCTACACCTTC.

The chain has TRBV4-3 and TRBJ2-7, with D possibly matching TRBD1 (5 bases). Germline V CDR1 and CDR2: LGHNA, YSLEER. The length of the CDR3 is 14 residues. Trimming stripped 1 base from V and 2 bases from J, with 9 bases between. This CDR3 reads CASSQVGHPYEQYF. CDR3 nucleotides: TGCGCCAGCAGCCAAGTTGGACACCCCTACGAGCAGTACTTC.